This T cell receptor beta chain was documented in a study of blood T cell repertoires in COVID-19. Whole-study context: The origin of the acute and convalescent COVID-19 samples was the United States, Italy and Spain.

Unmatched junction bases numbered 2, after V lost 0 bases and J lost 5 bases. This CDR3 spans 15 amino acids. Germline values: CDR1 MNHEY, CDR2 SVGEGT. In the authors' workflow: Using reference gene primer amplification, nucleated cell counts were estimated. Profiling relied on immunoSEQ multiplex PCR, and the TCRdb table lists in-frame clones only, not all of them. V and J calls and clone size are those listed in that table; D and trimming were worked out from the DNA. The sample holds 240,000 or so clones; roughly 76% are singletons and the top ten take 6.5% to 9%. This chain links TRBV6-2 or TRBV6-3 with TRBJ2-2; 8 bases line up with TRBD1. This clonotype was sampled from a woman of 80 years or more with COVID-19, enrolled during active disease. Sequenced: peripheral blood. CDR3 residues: CASSYSQGATGELFF. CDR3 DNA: TGTGCCAGCAGTTACTCGCAGGGGGCAACCGGGGAGCTGTTTTTT.